This entry describes one T cell receptor beta chain. This clonotype was seen more than once but under ten times. Its antigen is currently not known. The sample holds no much larger clone one base away, and base qualities are not on file. The CDR3 runs 15 amino acids, cysteine and phenylalanine included. Of the read, only the CDR3 DNA is kept; its 45 bases are in frame from base 1. Sequences MNHNS (CDR1) and SASEGT (CDR2) are obtained from the germline V gene. Germline trimming amounts to 6 bases on V and 3 bases on J, with 6 as the count of junction bases outside the gene matches. The entry originates in a study of T-cell reconstitution after alpha-beta-depleted transplantation in children (dated by TCRdb to the mid-2010s). As for the study more broadly: Using TCR repertoire profiling, the study quantitatively followed how T-cell immune reconstitution unfolded in children after TCRalphabeta/CD19-depleted allogeneic hematopoietic cell transplantation.

Receptor libraries were prepared by PCR. For sequencing, an Illumina HiSeq 2500 was employed. TCR libraries were prepared with molecular barcoding, using unique molecular identifiers to normalize TCRbeta repertoire quantification. TCRdb reworked the public reads: Q25 trimming with fastp, MiXCR clone assembly, productive beta chains retained. Records with the same CDR3 protein are collapsed into one entry carrying the most frequent genes and DNA. Across this sample there are about a million distinct CDR3 sequences, with roughly 29% seen only once. Jointly, the top ten make up about 28% of the sample. Points the paper makes about the study in general: The high TCRbeta diversity at day 60 in some patients was ascribed to recipient T cells and intrathymic progenitors that had survived conditioning. The frequencies of hyperexpanded clones fell over the following months, and after one year, T-cell counts and TCRbeta diversity were mostly attributed to newly produced T cells. Apparently early alphabetaT-cell count recovery about two months after transplant reportedly relied on only several hundred rapidly expanded clones derived from non-depleted graft cells.

The treatment or condition label here, explained by the study, means: allogeneic hematopoietic cell transplantation with graft depleted of TCRalphabeta T cells and CD19 B cells. TCRalphabeta/CD19-depleted allogeneic hematopoietic cell grafts were given to the transplant recipients, all of whom were children. Sequencing used PBMCs, mostly from graft donor cells, obtained 360 days after TCRalphabeta/CD19-depleted stem cell transplant. The rearranged segments are TRBV6-1 and TRBJ2-2, and TRBD1 matches 8 of the central bases. This clonotype was obtained from a boy less than two years old who had a stem cell transplant for SCID, so the T cells may come from the graft donor. CDR3 loop: CASSRDRGHTGELFF. The DNA sequence is given as TGTGCCAGCAGCCGAGACAGGGGCCACACCGGGGAGCTGTTTTTT.